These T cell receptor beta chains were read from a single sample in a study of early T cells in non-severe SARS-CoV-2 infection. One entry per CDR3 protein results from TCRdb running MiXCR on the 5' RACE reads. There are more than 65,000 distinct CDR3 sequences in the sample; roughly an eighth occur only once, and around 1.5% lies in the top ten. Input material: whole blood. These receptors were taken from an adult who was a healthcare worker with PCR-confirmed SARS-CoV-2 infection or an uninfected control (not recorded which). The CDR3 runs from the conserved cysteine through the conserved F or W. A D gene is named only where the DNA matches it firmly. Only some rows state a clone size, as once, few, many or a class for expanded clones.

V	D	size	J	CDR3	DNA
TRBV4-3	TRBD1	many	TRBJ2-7	CASSQWPLPWTGHYEQYF	TGCGCCAGCAGCCAGTGGCCCCTACCCTGGACAGGGCACTACGAGCAGTACTTC
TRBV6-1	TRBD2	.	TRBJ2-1	CASSERGLAGSSYNEQFF	TGTGCCAGCAGTGAAAGGGGACTAGCGGGATCCTCCTACAATGAACAGTTCTTC
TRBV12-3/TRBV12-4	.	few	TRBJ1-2	CASTNREGYTF	TGTGCCAGCACCAACAGGGAAGGCTACACCTTC
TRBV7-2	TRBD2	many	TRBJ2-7	CASSLDFLSRGSSYEQYF	TGTGCCAGCAGCTTAGATTTCCTCTCGCGGGGGAGCTCCTACGAGCAGTACTTC
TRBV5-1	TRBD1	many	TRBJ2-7	CASSRGQGAYEQYF	TGCGCCAGCAGCCGAGGACAGGGAGCCTACGAGCAGTACTTC
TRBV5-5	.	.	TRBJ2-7	CASRGRGYEQYF	TGTGCCAGCAGGGGAAGGGGCTACGAGCAGTACTTC
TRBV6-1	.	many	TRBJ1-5	CASSEGRGGQPQHF	TGTGCCAGCAGTGAAGGCCGGGGTGGACAGCCCCAGCATTTT
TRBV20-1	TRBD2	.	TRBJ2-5	CSARDQGLAGSQETQYF	TGCAGTGCTAGAGATCAGGGGCTAGCGGGGAGCCAAGAGACCCAGTACTTC
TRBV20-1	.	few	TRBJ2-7	CSASVRDYEQYF	TGCAGTGCCAGTGTTCGGGACTACGAGCAGTACTTC
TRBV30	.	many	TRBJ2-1	CAWSVRRTVYNEQFF	TGTGCCTGGAGTGTACGGCGGACCGTCTACAATGAGCAGTTCTTC
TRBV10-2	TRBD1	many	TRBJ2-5	CASRTGGEKTQYF	TGCGCCAGCAGGACAGGGGGCGAAAAGACCCAGTACTTC
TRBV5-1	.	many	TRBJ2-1	CASSSGSEQFF	TGCGCCAGCAGCAGTGGTAGTGAGCAGTTCTTC
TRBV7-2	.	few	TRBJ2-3	CASSLGVGIDTQYF	TGTGCCAGCAGCTTAGGCGTAGGGATAGATACGCAGTATTTT
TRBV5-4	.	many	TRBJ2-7	CASSLMGVTNEQYF	TGTGCCAGCAGCCTCATGGGGGTGACTAACGAGCAGTACTTC
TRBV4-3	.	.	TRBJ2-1	CASSQNRYNEQFF	TGCGCCAGCAGCCAAAATAGATACAATGAGCAGTTCTTC
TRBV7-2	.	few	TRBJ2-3	CASSTLTDTQYF	TGTGCCAGCAGCACCCTCACGGATACGCAGTATTTT
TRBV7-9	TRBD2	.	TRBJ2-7	CASSFRGGHEQYF	TGTGCCAGCAGCTTCCGGGGGGGACACGAGCAGTACTTC
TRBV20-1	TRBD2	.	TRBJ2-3	CSLAGGYTDTQYF	TGCAGCCTGGCGGGGGGTTACACAGATACGCAGTATTTT
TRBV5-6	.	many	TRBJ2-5	CASSLGGVETQYF	TGTGCCAGCAGCCTAGGGGGAGTGGAGACCCAGTACTTC
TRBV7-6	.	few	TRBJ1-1	CASSLKWATEAFF	TGTGCCAGCAGCTTAAAATGGGCCACTGAAGCTTTCTTT
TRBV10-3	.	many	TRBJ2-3	CAISEGRSTDTQYF	TGTGCCATCAGTGAGGGCAGAAGCACAGATACGCAGTATTTT
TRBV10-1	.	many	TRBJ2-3	CASSESLNRDPQYF	TGCGCCAGCAGTGAGAGTTTAAACAGGGACCCCCAGTATTTT
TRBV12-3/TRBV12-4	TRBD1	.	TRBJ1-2	CASSPGSGTDGYTF	TGTGCCAGCAGTCCTGGATCAGGGACAGATGGCTACACCTTC
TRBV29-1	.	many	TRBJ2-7	CSVGPGQLHEQYF	TGCAGCGTTGGGCCCGGACAGCTCCACGAGCAGTACTTC
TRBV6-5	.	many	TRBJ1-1	CASAGLYTEAFF	TGTGCCAGCGCAGGCTTGTACACTGAAGCTTTCTTT
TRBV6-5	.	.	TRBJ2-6	CASSQGLPSGANVLTF	TGTGCCAGCAGCCAGGGACTTCCCTCTGGGGCCAACGTCCTGACTTTC
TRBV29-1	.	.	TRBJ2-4	CSVDPPGENIQYF	TGCAGCGTTGACCCCCCGGGTGAAAACATTCAGTACTTC
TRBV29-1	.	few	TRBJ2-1	CSATGTESYNEQFF	TGCAGCGCTACCGGGACGGAGTCTTACAATGAGCAGTTCTTC
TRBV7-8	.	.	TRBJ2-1	CASSPGPYNEQFF	TGTGCCAGCAGCCCCGGCCCTTACAATGAGCAGTTCTTC
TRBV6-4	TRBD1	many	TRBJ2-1	CASRDTDRGGEQFF	TGTGCCAGCAGGGACACGGACAGGGGGGGTGAGCAGTTCTTC
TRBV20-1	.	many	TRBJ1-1	CSARPPDRNTEAFF	TGCAGTGCCAGACCCCCGGACAGGAACACTGAAGCTTTCTTT
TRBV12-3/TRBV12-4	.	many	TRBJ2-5	CASSHHGAAQETQYF	TGTGCCAGCAGTCACCACGGGGCCGCTCAAGAGACCCAGTACTTC
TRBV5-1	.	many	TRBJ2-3	CASSLGASTDTQYF	TGCGCCAGCAGCTTGGGGGCTAGCACAGATACGCAGTATTTT
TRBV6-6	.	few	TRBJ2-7	CASRRDKTSSYEQYF	TGTGCCAGCAGACGGGACAAAACCAGCTCCTACGAGCAGTACTTC
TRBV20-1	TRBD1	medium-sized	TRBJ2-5	CSEVRKQGTWQETQYF	TGCAGTGAAGTGAGAAAACAGGGGACGTGGCAAGAGACCCAGTACTTC
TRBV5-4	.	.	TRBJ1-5	CASSEGVNNQPQHF	TGTGCCAGCAGCGAGGGGGTAAACAATCAGCCCCAGCATTTT
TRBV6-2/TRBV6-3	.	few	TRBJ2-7	CASRLRDTRSYEQYF	TGTGCCAGCAGACTCCGGGACACTCGATCCTACGAGCAGTACTTC
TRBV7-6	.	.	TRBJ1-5	CASSLAAPNPYQPQHF	TGTGCCAGCAGCTTAGCGGCCCCTAATCCCTATCAGCCCCAGCATTTT
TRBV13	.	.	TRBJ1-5	CASSSKRGNQPQHF	TGTGCCAGCAGCTCGAAGAGGGGGAATCAGCCCCAGCATTTT
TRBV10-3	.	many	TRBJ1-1	CAISESGPSLNTEAFF	TGTGCCATCAGTGAGTCGGGGCCTTCCTTGAACACTGAAGCTTTCTTT
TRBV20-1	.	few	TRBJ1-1	CSARAGEAFF	TGCAGTGCCCGCGCGGGTGAAGCTTTCTTT
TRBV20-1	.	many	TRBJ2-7	CSASRGGWTEQYF	TGCAGTGCCTCCCGGGGCGGCTGGACCGAGCAGTACTTC
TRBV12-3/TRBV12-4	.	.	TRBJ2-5	CASSLALGRLAETQYF	TGTGCCAGCAGTTTAGCTCTGGGACGGCTAGCCGAGACCCAGTACTTC
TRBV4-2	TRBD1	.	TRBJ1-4	CASSQDGPGGLFGEKLFF	TGTGCCAGCAGCCAAGATGGGCCAGGGGGCCTCTTCGGTGAAAAACTGTTTTTT
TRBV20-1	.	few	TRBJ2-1	CSGGRASNEQFF	TGCAGTGGGGGGCGGGCCAGCAATGAGCAGTTCTTC
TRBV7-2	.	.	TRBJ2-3	CASSAPGLTDTQYF	TGTGCCAGCAGCGCACCGGGCCTCACAGATACGCAGTATTTT
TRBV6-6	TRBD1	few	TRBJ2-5	CASSPRTGRETQYF	TGTGCCAGCAGTCCACGGACAGGGCGTGAGACCCAGTACTTC
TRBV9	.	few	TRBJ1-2	CASSGRDYTF	TGTGCCAGCAGCGGCCGGGACTACACCTTC
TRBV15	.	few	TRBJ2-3	CATSRARDHPFPSTDTQYF	TGTGCCACCAGCCGGGCCCGAGACCATCCCTTCCCGAGCACAGATACGCAGTATTTT
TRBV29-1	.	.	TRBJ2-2	CSAGKGPPNTGELFF	TGCAGCGCCGGGAAGGGGCCACCTAACACCGGGGAGCTGTTTTTT
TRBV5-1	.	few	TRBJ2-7	CASKGQPAYEQYF	TGCGCCAGCAAAGGACAGCCAGCCTACGAGCAGTACTTC
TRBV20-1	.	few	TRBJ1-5	CSASGRENQPQHF	TGCAGTGCTAGTGGCAGGGAAAATCAGCCCCAGCATTTT
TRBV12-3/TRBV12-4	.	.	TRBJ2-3	CATLQANTQYF	TGTGCCACCCTCCAAGCTAATACGCAGTATTTT
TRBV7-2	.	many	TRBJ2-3	CASSPGLSTDTQYF	TGTGCCAGCAGCCCGGGACTGAGCACAGATACGCAGTATTTT
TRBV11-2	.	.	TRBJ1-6	CASSLEGVTLHF	TGTGCCAGCAGCCTTGAGGGAGTCACCCTCCACTTT
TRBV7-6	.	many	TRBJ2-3	CASSSQYRLPTDTQYF	TGTGCCAGCAGCTCCCAGTACAGGCTCCCCACAGATACGCAGTATTTT
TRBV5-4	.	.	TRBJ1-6	CASSLQGRDSPLHF	TGTGCCAGCAGCTTACAGGGAAGGGATTCACCCCTCCACTTT
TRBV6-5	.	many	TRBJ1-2	CASSTPEGGHYGYTF	TGTGCCAGCAGTACACCCGAGGGGGGCCACTATGGCTACACCTTC
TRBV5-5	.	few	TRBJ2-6	CASSFTGSFSSSRGANVLTF	TGTGCCAGCAGCTTTACCGGAAGTTTCAGTAGCTCACGTGGGGCCAACGTCCTGACTTTC